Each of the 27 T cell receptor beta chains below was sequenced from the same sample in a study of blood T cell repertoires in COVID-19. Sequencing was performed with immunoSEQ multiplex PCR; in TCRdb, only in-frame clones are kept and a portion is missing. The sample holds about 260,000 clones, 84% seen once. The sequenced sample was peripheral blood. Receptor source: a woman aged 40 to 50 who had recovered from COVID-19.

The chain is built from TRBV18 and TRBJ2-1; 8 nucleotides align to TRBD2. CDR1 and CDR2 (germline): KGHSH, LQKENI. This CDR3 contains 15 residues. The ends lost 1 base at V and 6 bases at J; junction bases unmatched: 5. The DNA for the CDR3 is TGTGCCAGCTCACCACGGAACGGGGGGGCCAATGAGCAGTTCTTC. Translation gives CASSPRNGGANEQFF.

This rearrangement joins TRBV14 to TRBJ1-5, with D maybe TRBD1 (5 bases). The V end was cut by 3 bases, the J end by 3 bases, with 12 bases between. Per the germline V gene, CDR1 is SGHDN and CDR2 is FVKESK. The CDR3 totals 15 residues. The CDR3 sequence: CASSHDDRNNQPQHF. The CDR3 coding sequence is TGTGCCAGCAGCCACGATGACAGAAACAATCAGCCCCAGCATTTT.

The CDR3 region has the DNA TGCGCCAGCAGCTTGGTAGGACAGAAAAACTACGAGCAGTACTTC. Protein product: CASSLVGQKNYEQYF. The chain couples TRBV5-1 to TRBJ2-7; possible D gene TRBD1, 6 bases. Per germline, CDR1 SGHRS and CDR2 YFSETQ. The V and J ends lost 0 bases and 3 bases respectively, with 13 bases between them. The CDR3 spans 15 residues.

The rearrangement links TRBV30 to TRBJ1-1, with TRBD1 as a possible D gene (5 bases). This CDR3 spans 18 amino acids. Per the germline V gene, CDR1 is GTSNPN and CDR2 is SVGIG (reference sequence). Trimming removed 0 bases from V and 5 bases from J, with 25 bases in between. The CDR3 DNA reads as TGTGCCTGGAGTGTACCAGCAGAACACAGGAAGTTATGGACTGAAGCTTTCTTT. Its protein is CAWSVPAEHRKLWTEAFF.

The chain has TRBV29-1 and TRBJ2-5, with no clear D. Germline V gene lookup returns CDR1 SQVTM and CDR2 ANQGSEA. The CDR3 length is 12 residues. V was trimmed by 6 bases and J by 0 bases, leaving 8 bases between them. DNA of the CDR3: TGCAGCGTCTCCGCGGACCAAGAGACCCAGTACTTC. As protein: CSVSADQETQYF.

In nucleotides, the CDR3 is TGTGCCAGCAGCAGCGACCGGGACAGGGGGCGCGTGGAGGGAAACACCATATATTTT. As protein: CASSSDRDRGRVEGNTIYF. V gene TRBV11-2 combines with J gene TRBJ1-3; 12 bases fit TRBD1. The J segment lost 4 bases and the V segment lost 5 bases, leaving 15 bases of the junction unmatched. Germline values: CDR1 SGHAT, CDR2 FQNNGV. CDR3 length: 19 amino acids.

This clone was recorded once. CDR3 region: CASRSPSSGANVLTF. In DNA, the CDR3 is TGTGCCAGCAGATCCCCCTCGAGCGGGGCCAACGTCCTGACTTTC. V gene TRBV27 combines with J gene TRBJ2-6; no clear D gene. V was cut by 6 bases and J by 4 bases, with 13 bases left in between. Germline V gene sequence: CDR1 MNHEY, CDR2 SMNVEV (reference sequence). The CDR3 has 15 amino acids. Looking up the rest from reference TRBV27 and TRBJ2-6 gives the full variable domain: EAQVTQNPRYLITVTGKKLTVTCSQNMNHEYMSWYRQDPGLGLRQIYYSMNVEVTDKGDVPEGYKVSRKEKRNFPLILESPSPNQTSLYFCASRSPSSGANVLTFGAGSRLTVL.

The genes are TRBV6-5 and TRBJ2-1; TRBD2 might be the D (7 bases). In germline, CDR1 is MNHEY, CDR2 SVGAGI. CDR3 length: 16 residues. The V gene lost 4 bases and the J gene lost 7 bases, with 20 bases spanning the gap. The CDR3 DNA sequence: TGTGCCAGCAGTTCATGGCGAGGGGGAGGGGGAAATGAGCAGTTCTTC. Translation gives CASSSWRGGGGNEQFF.

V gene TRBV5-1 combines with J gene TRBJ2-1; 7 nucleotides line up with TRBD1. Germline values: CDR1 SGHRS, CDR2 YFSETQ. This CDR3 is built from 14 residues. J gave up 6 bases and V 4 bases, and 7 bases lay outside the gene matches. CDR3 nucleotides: TGCGCCAGCAGCCAGCCGGGACAGATCAATGAGCAGTTCTTC. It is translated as CASSQPGQINEQFF.

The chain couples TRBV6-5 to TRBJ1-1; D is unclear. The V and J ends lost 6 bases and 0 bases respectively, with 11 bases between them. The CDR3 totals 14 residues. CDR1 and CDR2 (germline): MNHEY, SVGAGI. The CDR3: CASRVTGVNTEAFF. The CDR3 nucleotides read TGTGCCAGCAGAGTTACCGGTGTGAACACTGAAGCTTTCTTT.

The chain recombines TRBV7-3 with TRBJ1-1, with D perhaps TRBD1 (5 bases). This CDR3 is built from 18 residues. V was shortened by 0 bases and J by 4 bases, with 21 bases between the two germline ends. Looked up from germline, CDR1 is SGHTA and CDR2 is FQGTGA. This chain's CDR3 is CASSLTRGPLPWGTEAFF. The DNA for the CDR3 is TGTGCCAGCAGCTTAACGCGGGGACCGCTTCCGTGGGGCACTGAAGCTTTCTTT.

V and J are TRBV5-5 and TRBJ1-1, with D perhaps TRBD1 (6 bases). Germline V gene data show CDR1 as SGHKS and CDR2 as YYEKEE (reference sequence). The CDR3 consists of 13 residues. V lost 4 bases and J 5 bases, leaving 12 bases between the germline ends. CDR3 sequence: CASSLRTATEAFF. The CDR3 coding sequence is TGTGCCAGCAGCCTCCGGACAGCGACTGAAGCTTTCTTT.

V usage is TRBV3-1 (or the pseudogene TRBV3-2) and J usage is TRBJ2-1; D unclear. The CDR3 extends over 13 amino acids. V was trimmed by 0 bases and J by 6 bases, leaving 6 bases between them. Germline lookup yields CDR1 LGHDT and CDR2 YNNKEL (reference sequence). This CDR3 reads CASSQDPFNEQFF. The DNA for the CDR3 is TGTGCCAGCAGCCAAGATCCCTTCAATGAGCAGTTCTTC.

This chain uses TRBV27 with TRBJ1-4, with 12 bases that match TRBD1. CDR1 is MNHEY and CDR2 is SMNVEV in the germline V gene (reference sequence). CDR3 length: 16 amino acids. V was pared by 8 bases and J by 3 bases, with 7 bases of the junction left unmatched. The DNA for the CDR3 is TGTGCCAGCGCCCCGGGACAGGGGGCTGCTAATGAAAAACTGTTTTTT. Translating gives CASAPGQGAANEKLFF.

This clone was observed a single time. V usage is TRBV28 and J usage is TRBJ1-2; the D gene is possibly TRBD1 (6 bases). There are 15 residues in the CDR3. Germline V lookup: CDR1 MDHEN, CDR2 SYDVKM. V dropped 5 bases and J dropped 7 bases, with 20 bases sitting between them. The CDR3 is CASSRDTLKGGGYTF. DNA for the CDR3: TGTGCCAGCAGTCGGGACACCCTTAAGGGTGGTGGCTACACCTTC.

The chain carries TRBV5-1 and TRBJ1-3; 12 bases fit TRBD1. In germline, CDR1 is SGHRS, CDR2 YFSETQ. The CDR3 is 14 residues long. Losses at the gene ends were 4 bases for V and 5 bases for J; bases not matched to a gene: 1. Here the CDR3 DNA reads TGCGCCAGCAGCGGGACAGGGGGCCGAAACACCATATATTTT. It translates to CASSGTGGRNTIYF.

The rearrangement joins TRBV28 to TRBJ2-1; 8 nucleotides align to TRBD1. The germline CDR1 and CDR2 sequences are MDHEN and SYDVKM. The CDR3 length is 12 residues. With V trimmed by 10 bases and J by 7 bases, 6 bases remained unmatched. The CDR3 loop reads CAIRTGSNEQFF. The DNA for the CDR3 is TGTGCCATTCGGACAGGGAGTAATGAGCAGTTCTTC.

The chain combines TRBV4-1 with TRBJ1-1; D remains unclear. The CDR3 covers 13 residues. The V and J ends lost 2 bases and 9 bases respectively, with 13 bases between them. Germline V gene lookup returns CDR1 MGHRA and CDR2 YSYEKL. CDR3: CASSQSAQAQAFF. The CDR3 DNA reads TGCGCCAGCAGCCAAAGTGCCCAGGCACAAGCTTTCTTT.

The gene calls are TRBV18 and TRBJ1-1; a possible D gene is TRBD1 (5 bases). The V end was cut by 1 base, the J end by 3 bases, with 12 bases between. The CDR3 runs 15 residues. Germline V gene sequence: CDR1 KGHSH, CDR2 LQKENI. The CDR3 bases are TGTGCCAGCTCACCACGGGCCGGGGGGGACACTGAAGCTTTCTTT. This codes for CASSPRAGGDTEAFF.

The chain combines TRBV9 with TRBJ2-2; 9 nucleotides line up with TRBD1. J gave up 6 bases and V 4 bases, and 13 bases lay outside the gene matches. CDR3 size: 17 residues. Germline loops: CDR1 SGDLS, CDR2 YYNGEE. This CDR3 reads CASSSPADRGNPGELFF. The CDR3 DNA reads TGTGCCAGCAGCTCCCCCGCGGACAGGGGTAACCCCGGGGAGCTGTTTTTT.

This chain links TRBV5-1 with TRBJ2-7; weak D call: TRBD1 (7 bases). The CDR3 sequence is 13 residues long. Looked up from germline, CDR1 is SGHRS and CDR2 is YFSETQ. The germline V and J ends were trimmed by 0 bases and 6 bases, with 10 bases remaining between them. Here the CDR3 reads CASSLAQGGEQYF. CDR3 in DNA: TGCGCCAGCAGCTTGGCCCAGGGGGGCGAGCAGTACTTC. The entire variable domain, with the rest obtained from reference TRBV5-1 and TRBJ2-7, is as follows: KAGVTQTPRYLIKTRGQQVTLSCSPISGHRSVSWYQQTPGQGLQFLFEYFSETQRNKGNFPGRFSGRQFSNSRSEMNVSTLELGDSALYLCASSLAQGGEQYFGPGTRLTVT.

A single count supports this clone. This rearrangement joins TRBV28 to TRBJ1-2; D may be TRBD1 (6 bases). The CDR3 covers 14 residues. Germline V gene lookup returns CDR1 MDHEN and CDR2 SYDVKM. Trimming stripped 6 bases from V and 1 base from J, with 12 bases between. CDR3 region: CASRSGQNNYGYTF. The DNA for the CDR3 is TGTGCCAGCAGGTCCGGACAGAATAACTATGGCTACACCTTC.

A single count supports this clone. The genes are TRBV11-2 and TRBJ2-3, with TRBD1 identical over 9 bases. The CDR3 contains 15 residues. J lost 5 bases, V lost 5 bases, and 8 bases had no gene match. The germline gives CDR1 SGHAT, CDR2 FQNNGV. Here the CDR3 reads CASSPPDRGIDTQYF. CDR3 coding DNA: TGTGCCAGCAGCCCCCCGGACAGGGGAATAGATACGCAGTATTTT.

This chain's CDR3 is CAITGQINSPLHF. CDR3 DNA: TGTGCCATAACTGGGCAAATAAATTCACCCCTCCACTTT. This chain links TRBV6-5 with TRBJ1-6, with unresolved D. The V end lost 10 bases, the J end lost 7 bases, and 14 bases lay between the germline ends. There are 13 residues in the CDR3. Germline V gives CDR1 MNHEY, CDR2 SVGAGI.

CDR3 residues: CASSQDRDYEQYF. The CDR3 DNA reads TGTGCCAGCAGCCAGGACAGGGACTACGAGCAGTACTTC. V gene TRBV12-3 or TRBV12-4 combines with J gene TRBJ2-7, with 8 bases that match TRBD1. After removal of 6 bases from V and 3 bases from J, the junction contained 4 bases not matched to a gene. The CDR3 runs to 13 residues.

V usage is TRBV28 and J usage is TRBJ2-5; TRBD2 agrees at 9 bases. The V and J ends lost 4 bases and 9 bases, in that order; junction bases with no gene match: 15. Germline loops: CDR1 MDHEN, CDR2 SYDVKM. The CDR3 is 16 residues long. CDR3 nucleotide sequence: TGTGCCAGCAGTTACCTGACTAGCGGCGTCGTAGGAGCCCAGTACTTC. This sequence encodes CASSYLTSGVVGAQYF.

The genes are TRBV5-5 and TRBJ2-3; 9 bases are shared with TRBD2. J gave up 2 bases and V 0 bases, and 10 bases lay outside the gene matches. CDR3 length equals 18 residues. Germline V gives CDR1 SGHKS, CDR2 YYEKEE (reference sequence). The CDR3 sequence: CASSLAQIAGVPTDTQYF. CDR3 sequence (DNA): TGTGCCAGCAGCTTGGCCCAGATAGCGGGGGTCCCCACAGATACGCAGTATTTT.